These T cell receptor beta chains were read from a single sample in a study of T cell responses to AZD1222 COVID-19 vaccine. Produced via immunoSEQ multiplex PCR; TCRdb's table is partial and in-frame only. The data hold about 96,000 clones, with 80% to 90% observed a single time. The specimen was peripheral blood, collected on day 0 of AZD1222 vaccination. These receptors originate from an adult in good health. CDR3s include the opening cysteine and the closing phenylalanine or tryptophan. Fields, in order: D gene, J gene, clone size, V gene, CDR3 protein, CDR3 DNA. A D gene is named only where the DNA matches it firmly. Expanded clones are given a class, and other clones once, few, many or no size at all.

D: -
J: TRBJ2-7
size: -
V: TRBV29-1
CDR3: CSVTGGGLVGEQYF
DNA: TGCAGCGTCACCGGTGGGGGATTAGTCGGCGAGCAGTACTTC

D: TRBD1
J: TRBJ1-2
size: -
V: TRBV27
CDR3: CASSNRQGNYGYTF
DNA: TGTGCCAGCAGTAACCGACAGGGTAACTATGGCTACACCTTC

D: -
J: TRBJ1-2
size: -
V: TRBV29-1
CDR3: CSVEVDTGVQAHTIYGYTF
DNA: TGCAGCGTTGAAGTTGATACGGGCGTGCAGGCCCACACGATCTATGGCTACACCTTC

D: TRBD2
J: TRBJ2-5
size: -
V: TRBV27
CDR3: CASSLIYRGLAGGLTFKSETQYF
DNA: TGTGCCAGCAGTTTAATCTATAGGGGACTAGCGGGGGGGCTCACTTTCAAGTCGGAGACCCAGTACTTC

D: -
J: TRBJ2-7
size: -
V: TRBV30
CDR3: CAWSGSGFVSYEQYF
DNA: TGTGCCTGGAGTGGTTCAGGGTTCGTCTCCTACGAGCAGTACTTC

D: -
J: TRBJ1-2
size: -
V: TRBV3-1/TRBV3-2
CDR3: CASSPTRGQTNYGYTF
DNA: TGTGCCAGCAGCCCCACGCGGGGGCAGACCAACTATGGCTACACCTTC

D: -
J: TRBJ1-3
size: once
V: TRBV5-1
CDR3: CASSLGHLGIRRGFGNTIYF
DNA: TGCGCCAGCAGCTTGGGACATCTCGGAATTAGGAGGGGGTTTGGAAACACCATATATTTT

D: TRBD1
J: TRBJ1-4
size: -
V: TRBV19
CDR3: CASLDRGGGEKLFF
DNA: TGTGCCAGCCTCGACAGGGGCGGGGGTGAAAAACTGTTTTTT

D: -
J: TRBJ2-7
size: -
V: TRBV28
CDR3: CASSFQGIGEQYF
DNA: TGTGCCAGCAGTTTCCAGGGCATCGGCGAGCAGTACTTC

D: TRBD1
J: TRBJ1-2
size: -
V: TRBV27
CDR3: CASSLSNRGGYGYTF
DNA: TGTGCCAGCAGTTTATCGAACAGGGGTGGCTATGGCTACACCTTC

D: -
J: TRBJ2-7
size: -
V: TRBV2
CDR3: CASSVGARGQYF
DNA: TGTGCCAGCAGTGTGGGGGCCAGAGGGCAGTACTTC

D: -
J: TRBJ2-1
size: -
V: TRBV11-3
CDR3: CASSHYRDEQFF
DNA: TGTGCCAGCAGCCACTATCGTGATGAGCAGTTCTTC

D: TRBD1
J: TRBJ1-2
size: -
V: TRBV6-4
CDR3: CASSSQGQGASGYTF
DNA: TGTGCCAGCAGTTCCCAGGGACAGGGGGCTAGTGGCTACACCTTC

D: TRBD1
J: TRBJ2-1
size: -
V: TRBV9
CDR3: CASGTTGQVGNEQFF
DNA: TGTGCCAGCGGTACCACCGGACAGGTGGGGAATGAGCAGTTCTTC

D: -
J: TRBJ1-1
size: -
V: TRBV2
CDR3: CASTQGPMNTEAFF
DNA: TGTGCCAGCACGCAGGGACCCATGAACACTGAAGCTTTCTTT

D: -
J: TRBJ1-1
size: -
V: TRBV11-1
CDR3: CASSLARTLNGANTEAFF
DNA: TGTGCCAGCAGCTTAGCAAGGACTTTAAATGGGGCGAACACTGAAGCTTTCTTT

D: -
J: TRBJ1-4
size: -
V: TRBV5-8
CDR3: CASSDSSKTGSRVEKLFF
DNA: TGTGCCAGCAGCGACTCGAGCAAAACAGGGAGTAGGGTTGAAAAACTGTTTTTT

D: -
J: TRBJ1-1
size: -
V: TRBV5-4
CDR3: CASSLALYNLEFTEAFF
DNA: TGTGCCAGCAGCTTGGCCCTTTACAATTTGGAATTCACTGAAGCTTTCTTT

D: -
J: TRBJ1-4
size: -
V: TRBV7-2
CDR3: CASSLQGRRKLFF
DNA: TGTGCCAGCAGCTTGCAGGGGCGGAGAAAACTGTTTTTT

D: -
J: TRBJ2-7
size: -
V: TRBV9
CDR3: CASSGQGLSEQYF
DNA: TGTGCCAGCAGCGGGCAGGGTCTCAGCGAGCAGTACTTC

D: TRBD1
J: TRBJ2-1
size: -
V: TRBV5-1
CDR3: CASSLGVGRGHNEQFF
DNA: TGCGCCAGCAGCTTGGGTGTGGGCAGGGGGCACAATGAGCAGTTCTTC

D: -
J: TRBJ1-1
size: -
V: TRBV10-3
CDR3: CAISESFNAGARGVEAFF
DNA: TGTGCCATCAGTGAGTCGTTCAACGCGGGGGCGCGAGGGGTTGAAGCTTTCTTT

D: TRBD1
J: TRBJ1-2
size: -
V: TRBV18
CDR3: CASSPTGTGDGYTF
DNA: TGTGCCAGCTCACCTACCGGAACAGGGGATGGCTACACCTTC

D: -
J: TRBJ1-5
size: -
V: TRBV30
CDR3: CAWSQGFQPQHF
DNA: TGTGCCTGGAGTCAGGGTTTCCAGCCCCAGCATTTT

D: TRBD1
J: TRBJ1-1
size: -
V: TRBV28
CDR3: CASSSGGYKGQGTTEAFF
DNA: TGTGCCAGCAGTTCGGGGGGGTATAAAGGACAGGGAACCACTGAAGCTTTCTTT

D: -
J: TRBJ1-1
size: -
V: TRBV11-3
CDR3: CASSVSPNTEAFF
DNA: TGTGCCAGCAGCGTATCACCGAACACTGAAGCTTTCTTT